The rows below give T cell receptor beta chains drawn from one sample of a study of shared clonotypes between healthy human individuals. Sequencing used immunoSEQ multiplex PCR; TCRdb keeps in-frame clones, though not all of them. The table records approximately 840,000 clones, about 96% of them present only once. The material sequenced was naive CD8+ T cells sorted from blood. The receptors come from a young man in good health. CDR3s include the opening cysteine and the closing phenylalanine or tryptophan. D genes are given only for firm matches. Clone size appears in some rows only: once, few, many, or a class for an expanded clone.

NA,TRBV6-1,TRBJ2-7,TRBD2,CASIELAGMPLEQYF,TGTGCCAGCATTGAACTAGCGGGGATGCCCCTCGAGCAGTACTTC
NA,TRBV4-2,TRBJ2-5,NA,CASSPRGSGQETQYF,TGTGCCAGCAGTCCCCGGGGGAGCGGCCAAGAGACCCAGTACTTC
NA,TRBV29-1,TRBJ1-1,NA,CSVERVPEAFF,TGCAGCGTTGAAAGGGTACCTGAAGCTTTCTTT
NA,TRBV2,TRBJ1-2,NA,CASRDQVPYYGYTF,TGTGCCAGTCGAGACCAGGTCCCTTACTATGGCTACACCTTC
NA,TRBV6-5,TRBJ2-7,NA,CASSYSPQGATYEQYF,TGTGCCAGCAGTTACTCCCCCCAGGGAGCAACCTACGAGCAGTACTTC
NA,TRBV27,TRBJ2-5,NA,CASSGGGRRETQYF,TGTGCCAGCAGTGGGGGTGGCAGGAGGGAGACCCAGTACTTC
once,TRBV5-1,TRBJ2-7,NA,CASSFEHRVWEQYF,TGCGCCAGCAGCTTCGAGCACAGGGTATGGGAGCAGTACTTC
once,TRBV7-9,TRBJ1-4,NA,CASSVFDEKLFF,TGTGCCAGCAGCGTTTTTGACGAAAAACTGTTTTTT
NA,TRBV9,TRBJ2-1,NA,CASSDLDYNEQFF,TGTGCCAGCAGCGATTTGGACTACAATGAGCAGTTCTTC
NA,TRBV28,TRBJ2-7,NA,CASSVPGTLNYEQYF,TGTGCCAGCAGTGTCCCCGGGACTCTAAACTACGAGCAGTACTTC
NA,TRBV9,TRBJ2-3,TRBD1,CASRDRGTDTQYF,TGTGCCAGCCGGGACAGGGGAACAGATACGCAGTATTTT
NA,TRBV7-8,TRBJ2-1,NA,CASSLDGTAPLADEQFF,TGTGCCAGCAGCTTAGACGGGACAGCACCACTAGCGGACGAGCAGTTCTTC
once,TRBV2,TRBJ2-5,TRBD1,CASSPEGQQETQYF,TGTGCCAGCAGTCCCGAGGGACAGCAAGAGACCCAGTACTTC
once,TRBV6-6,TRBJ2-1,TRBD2,CASSYLGLVYEQFF,TGTGCCAGCAGTTACCTCGGACTAGTCTATGAGCAGTTCTTC
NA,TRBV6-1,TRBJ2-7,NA,CASSESAGTYYEQYF,TGTGCCAGCAGTGAATCGGCAGGGACATACTACGAGCAGTACTTC
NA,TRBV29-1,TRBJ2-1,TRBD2,CSVSGTSGSRSYNEQFF,TGCAGCGTATCCGGGACTAGCGGGAGCCGCTCCTACAATGAGCAGTTCTTC
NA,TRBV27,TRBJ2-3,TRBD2,CASSIPSGIPPDTQYF,TGTGCCAGCAGTATTCCTAGCGGGATCCCCCCGGATACGCAGTATTTT
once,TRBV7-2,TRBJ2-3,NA,CASSNPRDGTTDTQYF,TGTGCCAGCAGCAACCCTCGGGACGGCACCACAGATACGCAGTATTTT
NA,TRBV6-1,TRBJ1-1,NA,CASSEHSDTEAFF,TGTGCCAGCAGTGAACACAGCGACACTGAAGCTTTCTTT
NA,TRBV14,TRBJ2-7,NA,CASSPLDRSYEQYF,TGTGCCAGCAGCCCTCTTGACAGATCCTACGAGCAGTACTTC
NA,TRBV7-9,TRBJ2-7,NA,CASSPRQREQYF,TGTGCCAGCAGCCCTAGACAGCGGGAGCAGTACTTC
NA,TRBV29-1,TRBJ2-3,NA,CSVVPLGAESTDTQYF,TGCAGCGTTGTCCCCCTCGGGGCGGAAAGCACAGATACGCAGTATTTT
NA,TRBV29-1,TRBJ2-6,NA,CSVETTAGANVLTF,TGCAGCGTTGAAACTACAGCTGGGGCCAACGTCCTGACTTTC
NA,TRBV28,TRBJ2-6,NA,CASSLLRSYSGANVLTF,TGTGCCAGCAGTTTACTCAGATCCTACTCTGGGGCCAACGTCCTGACTTTC
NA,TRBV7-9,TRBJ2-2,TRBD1,CASSGTGRTNTGELFF,TGTGCCAGCAGCGGGACAGGCCGAACGAACACCGGGGAGCTGTTTTTT
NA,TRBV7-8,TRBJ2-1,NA,CASSPFRGPGNEQFF,TGTGCCAGCAGCCCCTTCCGCGGCCCGGGTAATGAGCAGTTCTTC
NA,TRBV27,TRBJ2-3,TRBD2,CASSPGLAGVADTQYF,TGTGCCAGCAGTCCAGGACTAGCGGGAGTGGCAGATACGCAGTATTTT